The 17 T cell receptor beta chains in this list originate from one sample, sequenced in a study of T cell responses to AZD1222 COVID-19 vaccine. Repertoires were generated with immunoSEQ multiplex PCR, while TCRdb's copy carries only in-frame clones and drops some. Of approximately 80,000 clones in the sample, roughly 87% were seen once. Sequencing was performed on peripheral blood, taken on day 0 of AZD1222 vaccination. These TCRs come from an adult in good health.

The chain is built from TRBV14 and TRBJ1-1, with D possibly matching TRBD1 (6 bases). This CDR3 has 14 amino acids. Germline V gene lookup returns CDR1 SGHDN and CDR2 FVKESK. V was trimmed by 3 bases and J by 4 bases, leaving 12 bases between them. The CDR3 is CASSHYRDPTEAFF. The CDR3 DNA is TGTGCCAGCAGCCATTACAGGGACCCCACTGAAGCTTTCTTT.

This sequence joins TRBV6-5 and TRBJ1-2; D perhaps matches TRBD1 (5 bases). Germline CDR1 reads MNHEY; CDR2 reads SVGAGI. CDR3 length equals 13 residues. V was cut by 2 bases and J by 5 bases, with 9 bases left in between. CDR3 sequence: CASSYGTRYGYTF. CDR3 DNA: TGTGCCAGCAGTTACGGGACGCGGTATGGCTACACCTTC.

The chain recombines TRBV12-3 or TRBV12-4 with TRBJ1-1; unclear D gene. The CDR3 is 10 amino acids. The V end was cut by 11 bases, the J end by 10 bases, with 14 bases between. CDR3 residues: CAGRMCLAFF. The CDR3 region has the DNA TGTGCCGGAAGAATGTGTTTAGCTTTCTTT.

V gene TRBV9 combines with J gene TRBJ1-3; D is unclear. Germline V gene data show CDR1 as SGDLS and CDR2 as YYNGEE. This CDR3 is built from 15 residues. Trimming took 3 bases from V and 0 from J, leaving 10 bases between them. CDR3 amino acids: CASSAFRSSGNTIYF. Written as DNA, the CDR3 is TGTGCCAGCAGCGCCTTCAGGAGCTCTGGAAACACCATATATTTT.

The V call is TRBV19, the J call TRBJ2-7, with a tentative D call TRBD2 (6 bases). Trimming removed 4 bases from V and 7 bases from J, with 11 bases in between. In germline, CDR1 is LNHDA, CDR2 SQIVND (reference sequence). The CDR3 has 12 residues. CDR3 DNA: TGTGCCAGTAGTAGAAATAGCGGTGAGCAGTACTTC. The encoded protein is CASSRNSGEQYF.

V gene TRBV6-5 combines with J gene TRBJ2-5; a possible D gene is TRBD1 (6 bases). The CDR3 length is 13 residues. Trimming removed 5 bases from V and 7 bases from J, with 14 bases in between. CDR1 and CDR2 (germline): MNHEY, SVGAGI. The DNA of the CDR3 is TGTGCCAGCAGTCCGAGACAGGAAGGGACCCAGTACTTC. Amino acids: CASSPRQEGTQYF.

CDR3 DNA: TGTGCCAGCAGCTCCGAGGGAACTAGCACAGATACGCAGTATTTT. Translated, it gives CASSSEGTSTDTQYF. The chain is built from TRBV7-9 and TRBJ2-3, with D maybe TRBD2 (5 bases). The V gene lost 4 bases and the J gene lost 0 bases, with 11 bases spanning the gap. The CDR3 totals 15 residues. Germline assignment: CDR1 SEHNR and CDR2 FQNEAQ (reference sequence).

The V and J genes are TRBV5-1 and TRBJ1-1, with 9 bases identical to TRBD1. The CDR3 length is 15 residues. Trimming cost V 3 bases and J 3 bases; bases outside gene matches: 6. In germline, CDR1 is SGHRS, CDR2 YFSETQ. This CDR3 is CASSWTGAADTEAFF. The DNA of the CDR3 is TGCGCCAGCAGCTGGACAGGGGCTGCTGACACTGAAGCTTTCTTT.

This clone was counted only a few times. The chain recombines TRBV29-1 with TRBJ1-2; 8 nucleotides line up with TRBD1. CDR3 length: 13 residues. The V gene's germline CDR1 is SQVTM and CDR2 ANQGSEA. Unmatched junction bases numbered 2, after V lost 1 base and J lost 4 bases. CDR3: CSVEAGTGYGYTF. CDR3 DNA sequence: TGCAGCGTTGAAGCAGGGACAGGCTATGGCTACACCTTC.

This sequence joins TRBV6-2 or TRBV6-3 and TRBJ1-1; D not certain. The CDR3 loop spans 13 amino acids. With 6 bases removed from V and 3 bases from J, the gap between germline ends came to 11 bases. Germline CDR1 reads MNHEY; CDR2 reads SVGEGT. Here the CDR3 reads CASRPPWDTEAFF. CDR3 sequence (DNA): TGTGCCAGCAGGCCTCCCTGGGACACTGAAGCTTTCTTT.

The CDR3 DNA sequence: TGTGCCAGCAGCCCCCTCCGCGGAACTAATGAAAAACTGTTTTTT. Protein sequence: CASSPLRGTNEKLFF. This chain connects TRBV27 to TRBJ1-4; no definite D call. The CDR3 runs to 15 residues. The germline V and J ends were trimmed by 6 bases and 1 base, with 12 bases remaining between them. Germline CDR1 MNHEY, CDR2 SMNVEV (reference sequence).

J is TRBJ2-7 and V is TRBV4-3, with 8 bases fitting TRBD2. V gave up 0 bases and J gave up 5 bases; unmatched junction bases: 6. The CDR3 totals 15 residues. CDR1 LGHNA and CDR2 YSLEER come from the germline V gene. The CDR3 sequence is CASSQDRTSFDEQYF. For the CDR3, the DNA is TGCGCCAGCAGCCAAGATCGGACTAGCTTCGACGAGCAGTACTTC.

V usage is TRBV25-1 and J usage is TRBJ1-6; unclear D gene. In germline, CDR1 is MGHDK, CDR2 SYGVNS. The CDR3 sequence is 15 residues long. V shed 4 bases and J shed 8 bases, with 15 bases lying between them. The CDR3, as DNA: TGTGCCAGCAGTGCGCCTCGAGGTGTGGATTCACCCCTCCACTTT. Amino acid sequence: CASSAPRGVDSPLHF. Combining the CDR3 with reference TRBV25-1 and TRBJ1-6 gives the whole variable domain EADIYQTPRYLVIGTGKKITLECSQTMGHDKMYWYQQDPGMELHLIHYSYGVNSTEKGDLSSESTVSRIRTEHFPLTLESARPSHTSQYLCASSAPRGVDSPLHFGNGTRLTVT.

The chain couples TRBV29-1 to TRBJ2-1, with D maybe TRBD1 (5 bases). V was cut by 6 bases and J by 0 bases, with 12 bases left in between. The CDR3 length is 14 residues. Germline CDR1 is SQVTM and CDR2 is ANQGSEA. The CDR3, as DNA: TGCAGCGTGATTACAGGAAGCTCCTACAATGAGCAGTTCTTC. This codes for CSVITGSSYNEQFF.

The V and J genes are TRBV5-4 and TRBJ2-1; no definite D call. Trimming removed 4 bases at V and 6 bases at J, with 17 bases between. The V gene's germline CDR1 is SGHNT and CDR2 YYREEE (reference sequence). The CDR3 has 15 residues. CDR3 sequence reads: CASSLGDTAINEQFF. In nucleotides, the CDR3 is TGTGCCAGCAGCCTTGGTGATACGGCTATCAATGAGCAGTTCTTC.

The V call is TRBV7-2, the J call TRBJ2-1; no firm D call. This CDR3 has 14 amino acids. Trimming left V 2 bases short and J 4 bases short, with 9 bases between. Germline V lookup: CDR1 SGHTA, CDR2 FQGNSA. The CDR3 reads CASSLTGFYNEQFF. CDR3 coding DNA: TGTGCCAGCAGCTTAACCGGGTTTTACAATGAGCAGTTCTTC.

This rearrangement joins TRBV14 to TRBJ2-7; D is undetermined. Trimming took off 1 base at V and 6 bases at J, with 10 bases between the two ends. CDR1 SGHDN and CDR2 FVKESK come from the germline V gene. This CDR3 is 13 amino acids long. CDR3 DNA: TGTGCCAGCAGCCAAGTAAAGTCAGGCGAGCAGTACTTC. Protein sequence: CASSQVKSGEQYF.